The 2 T cell receptor beta chains in this list originate from one sample, sequenced in a study of human T cells and chemical hapten exposure. Documented time point: patch test 3, about 24 weeks after DPC sensitization. As to treatment: therapeutic diphenylcyclopropenone sensitization with weekly scalp DPC. From the RACE reads, TCRdb called clonotypes with MiXCR, one entry per CDR3 protein. The table shows tens of thousands of distinct CDR3 sequences, with 9.9% occurring only once. This sample comprised whole blood, obtained in connection with sensitization to the hapten diphenylcyclopropenone (DPC). These receptor sequences come from a woman in her 40s with alopecia areata. Some clones in this sample may be carry-over from other donors' samples.

On this clonotype: An end of the junction does not agree with germline; a read error may underlie this. J is TRBJ2-7 and V is TRBV29-1, with a tentative D call TRBD1 (6 bases). The CDR3 is 12 residues long. Germline V gene sequence: CDR1 SQVTM, CDR2 ANQGSEA. The DNA for the CDR3 is TGCAGCGCTGAAGTAGCAGGGGCCGAGCAGTACTTC. Amino acid sequence: CSAEVAGAEQYF.

Concerning this clonotype: The junction shows a germline mismatch at one end, possibly a read error. This sequence joins TRBV4-2 and TRBJ2-1, with a possible D match to TRBD2 (6 bases). CDR1 and CDR2 from the germline V gene are LGHNA and YNFKEQ. The CDR3 is 14 amino acids. CDR3 DNA: TGTGCCAGCAACCAAGTTTTAGCGGTCAATGAGCAGTTCTTC. Amino acids: CASNQVLAVNEQFF.